Shown below are 10 T cell receptor beta chains from a single sample sequenced in a study of blood T cell repertoires in COVID-19. Some clones are missing from TCRdb's copy, which holds only in-frame ones; the method was immunoSEQ multiplex PCR. The top ten clones hold approximately 6.3% of a sample with approximately 250,000 clones, about 85% of them seen once. Material: peripheral blood. The receptors come from a woman in her sixties with active or convalescent COVID-19.

A single count supports this clone. The chain combines TRBV19 with TRBJ1-4; a possible D gene is TRBD1 (6 bases). There are 14 residues in the CDR3. Germline lookup yields CDR1 LNHDA and CDR2 SQIVND (reference sequence). V shed 2 bases and J shed 2 bases, with 6 bases lying between them. In nucleotides, the CDR3 is TGTGCCAGTAGTATACAGGGGACTAATGAAAAACTGTTTTTT. It specifies CASSIQGTNEKLFF.

A few counts support this clone. The rearrangement links TRBV9 to TRBJ1-6, with D hard to call. The germline V gene has CDR1 SGDLS and CDR2 YYNGEE. The CDR3 consists of 16 residues. V lost 3 bases and J lost 2, with 12 bases in between. The CDR3 DNA reads as TGTGCCAGCAGCGCGGACTCAAGGGCCTATAATTCACCCCTCCACTTT. This encodes CASSADSRAYNSPLHF.

This chain joins TRBV6-2 or TRBV6-3 and TRBJ2-5, with 10 bases identical to TRBD1. CDR1 MNHEY and CDR2 SVGEGT come from the germline V gene. The CDR3 is made up of 15 amino acids. V dropped 0 bases and J dropped 3; count of bases not matched to a gene: 1. Written as DNA, the CDR3 is TGTGCCAGCAGTTACTCCGGGACAGGGGAAGAGACCCAGTACTTC. It yields the protein CASSYSGTGEETQYF.

This clone was counted a single time. This chain links TRBV30 with TRBJ1-5; TRBD1 matches at 7 bases. CDR1 and CDR2 from the germline V gene are GTSNPN and SVGIG (reference sequence). V gave up 0 bases and J gave up 0 bases; unmatched junction bases: 17. The CDR3 sequence is 20 residues long. The CDR3 protein is CAWSVVCRDRNWISNQPQHF. The DNA for the CDR3 is TGTGCCTGGAGTGTAGTTTGCCGGGACAGAAATTGGATTAGCAATCAGCCCCAGCATTTT.

The genes are TRBV2 and TRBJ1-1; D perhaps matches TRBD1 (6 bases). The CDR3 spans 12 residues. The ends were cut back, 6 bases at V and 8 bases at J, with 13 bases in the middle. Germline V gives CDR1 SNHLY, CDR2 FYNNEI. Written as DNA, the CDR3 is TGTGCCAGCAGCAGGGGCCCCGGAGAAGCTTTCTTT. Its translation is CASSRGPGEAFF.

The rearrangement uses TRBV3-1 (or the pseudogene TRBV3-2) and TRBJ2-7, with D unresolved. This CDR3 region has 17 residues. CDR1 is LGHDT, CDR2 YNNKEL, per germline (reference sequence). Deletions cut 0 bases from V and 2 bases from J, with 17 bases between. The CDR3 protein is CASSQDLVGEVAYEQYF. The CDR3, as DNA: TGTGCCAGCAGCCAAGACTTGGTTGGCGAGGTTGCCTACGAGCAGTACTTC.

This rearrangement joins TRBV29-1 to TRBJ1-2; TRBD1 aligns across 8 bases. The CDR3 consists of 13 residues. The trim removed 4 bases at V and 4 bases at J, leaving 5 bases unmatched. Germline V gene data show CDR1 as SQVTM and CDR2 as ANQGSEA. The CDR3 loop reads CSVGQGISYGYTF. In DNA form, the CDR3 reads TGCAGCGTTGGACAGGGGATATCCTATGGCTACACCTTC. Combining the CDR3 with reference TRBV29-1 and TRBJ1-2 gives the whole variable domain SAVISQKPSRDICQRGTSLTIQCQVDSQVTMMFWYRQQPGQSLTLIATANQGSEATYESGFVIDKFPISRPNLTFSTLTVSNMSPEDSSIYLCSVGQGISYGYTFGSGTRLTVV.

This clone has a handful of counts. The V and J genes are TRBV21-1 and TRBJ1-6; the table's D call TRBD1 went unverified against the DNA. TRBV21-1 is given as a pseudogene. CDR3 length: 15 amino acids. The CDR3 DNA reads as TGTGCCAGCAGCACCAAGACAGGCTATAATTCACCCCTCCACTTT. This encodes CASSTKTGYNSPLHF.

The CDR3 DNA is TGCGCCAGCAGCTTGAGGACTAGTGCCTACAATGAGCAGTTCTTC. It yields the protein CASSLRTSAYNEQFF. The rearrangement uses TRBV5-1 and TRBJ2-1, with 7 bases lining up with TRBD2. The CDR3 spans 15 residues. V lost 1 base and J lost 2; bases outside the gene matches: 3. Germline CDR1 is SGHRS and CDR2 is YFSETQ.

The CDR3 protein is CASSVTGQSYGYTF. Here the CDR3 DNA reads TGTGCCAGCAGTGTGACTGGACAGAGCTATGGCTACACCTTC. The rearrangement links TRBV2 to TRBJ1-2, with D possibly TRBD1 on 6 matching bases. Germline V CDR1 and CDR2: SNHLY, FYNNEI. Trimming shortened V by 4 bases and J by 4 bases, and 13 bases separated the two germline ends. The CDR3 contains 14 residues.